These 24 T cell receptor beta chains were all obtained from the same sample, sequenced in a study of CD8+CD57+ T cells in acquired aplastic anemia (dated by TCRdb to the late 2010s). Patients chosen for sequencing had shown expansion of CD8+CD57+ cells by flow cytometry. Data came from an Illumina HiSeq 2000. Profiling of TCR beta VDJ combinations and CDR3 sequences used genomic DNA as the template. TCRdb reran the public reads through fastp at Q25 and MiXCR, keeping productive beta chains. Each record represents a unique CDR3 protein, reported with the most common genes and DNA among its rows. The sample yields 120,000 or so distinct CDR3 sequences; less than 50% were counted once. In total, the top ten clones hold over 2% of the sample. The sequenced sample consisted of sorted CD4+, CD8+, or CD8+CD57+ T cells (not recorded which) from PBMCs. The receptors derive from a human donor with aplastic anemia.

This clonotype occurred many times. The chain recombines TRBV6-4 with TRBJ2-1, with 10 bases aligning to TRBD2. The ends lost 5 bases at V and 8 bases at J; junction bases unmatched: 6. The CDR3 consists of 14 residues. Germline V gene sequence: CDR1 MRHNA, CDR2 SNTAGT. The chain's CDR3 is CASSQERGGHEQFF. The CDR3 DNA reads as TGTGCCAGCAGTCAAGAGCGGGGGGGCCATGAGCAGTTCTTC.

V usage is TRBV12-3 or TRBV12-4 and J usage is TRBJ1-1; TRBD1 matches at 8 bases. The CDR3 length is 14 residues. J gave up 5 bases and V 3 bases, and 5 bases lay outside the gene matches. The DNA of the CDR3 is TGTGCCAGCAGTTTTGCGACAGGGGAAACTGAAGCTTTCTTT. Protein sequence: CASSFATGETEAFF.

Notes on this clonotype: With a much larger clone just one base away, this may be a read error. The V call is TRBV7-8, the J call TRBJ2-5; 8 bases agree with TRBD1. There are 15 residues in the CDR3. The germline gives CDR1 SGHVS, CDR2 FQNEAQ. CDR3 loop: CASSRQTGVGETQYF. The CDR3 coding sequence is TGCGCCAGCAGCCGACAGACAGGGGTTGGCGAGACCCAGTACTTC.

This clonotype came up a few times. The CDR3 spells CASSFSRTIGGYTF. The CDR3 DNA follows: TGTGCCAGCAGTTTTAGTCGGACTATCGGGGGCTACACCTTC. This chain links TRBV12-3 or TRBV12-4 with TRBJ1-2; D uncertain. The CDR3 spans 14 residues. Trimming removed 3 bases from V and 8 bases from J, with 16 bases in between.

There are many counts of this clonotype. This sequence joins TRBV18 and TRBJ2-5, with unresolved D. Between the trimmed V and J ends, which lost 8 bases and 4 bases, there was a span of 8 bases. Germline CDR1 KGHSH, CDR2 LQKENI. CDR3 length equals 11 residues. DNA for the CDR3: TGTGCCAGCAGCCAAGGAGAGACCCAGTACTTC. It translates to CASSQGETQYF.

Notes on this clonotype: Possible read error: a much larger clone is one base away. V and J are TRBV7-3 and TRBJ1-3; no definite D call. The V end lost 2 bases, the J end lost 6 bases, and 8 bases lay between the germline ends. The CDR3 sequence is 13 residues long. CDR1 is SGHTA and CDR2 is FQGTGA in the germline V gene. The CDR3, as DNA: TGTGCCAGCAGCTTAGATCCACTAAACACCATATATTTT. This gives the protein CASSLDPLNTIYF.

The rearrangement joins TRBV29-1 to TRBJ1-3; D is perhaps TRBD1 (5 bases). Trimming pared 1 base from V and 0 bases from J, leaving 10 bases between. Germline V lookup: CDR1 SQVTM, CDR2 ANQGSEA. The CDR3 is 15 amino acids. The CDR3 region is CSVEGSRVSGNTIYF. The CDR3 DNA is TGCAGCGTTGAAGGGAGCAGGGTCTCTGGAAACACCATATATTTT. Complete variable domain (other parts from reference TRBV29-1 and TRBJ1-3): SAVISQKPSRDICQRGTSLTIQCQVDSQVTMMFWYRQQPGQSLTLIATANQGSEATYESGFVIDKFPISRPNLTFSTLTVSNMSPEDSSIYLCSVEGSRVSGNTIYFGEGSWLTVV.

This clonotype has a count of ten or more. The rearrangement joins TRBV7-2 to TRBJ1-3; tentatively, D is TRBD1 (5 bases). The length of the CDR3 is 15 residues. V was cut by 1 base and J by 2 bases, with 9 bases left in between. CDR1 and CDR2 from the germline V gene are SGHTA and FQGNSA. CDR3 sequence reads: CASSLVGVAGNTIYF. The CDR3, as DNA: TGTGCCAGCAGCTTAGTGGGGGTGGCTGGAAACACCATATATTTT.

There are many counts of this clonotype. The chain is built from TRBV29-1 and TRBJ1-2; the D is unclear. With 6 bases removed from V and 8 bases from J, the gap between germline ends came to 13 bases. Per the germline V gene, CDR1 is SQVTM and CDR2 is ANQGSEA. This CDR3 is built from 11 residues. CDR3 DNA sequence: TGCAGCGTCTGGGAGGCTGGGGGCTACACCTTC. Amino acids: CSVWEAGGYTF.

The chain links TRBV6-1 to TRBJ2-6, with TRBD1 matching 8 bases. The V segment lost 5 bases and the J segment 4 bases; nucleotides outside the gene matches: 7. CDR1 and CDR2 (germline): MNHNS, SASEGT. The CDR3 is 16 residues long. The CDR3 DNA is TGTGCCAGCAGTCTAGACAGGGGCGAAGGGGCCAACGTCCTGACTTTC. This gives the protein CASSLDRGEGANVLTF.

There are a few counts of this clonotype. The V and J genes are TRBV3-1 and TRBJ1-1; weak D call: TRBD1 (5 bases). The CDR3 consists of 14 residues. Germline lookup yields CDR1 LGHDT and CDR2 YNNKEL (reference sequence). V shed 6 bases and J shed 0 bases, with 11 bases lying between them. CDR3 region: CASSWEGLNTEAFF. The CDR3 DNA follows: TGTGCCAGCAGTTGGGAGGGGTTGAACACTGAAGCTTTCTTT.

The chain links TRBV5-1 to TRBJ2-2; 13 nucleotides line up with TRBD2. The germline gives CDR1 SGHRS, CDR2 YFSETQ. This CDR3 is built from 18 residues. The junction had 14 bases not matched to a gene; V was cut back by 7 bases and J by 5 bases. CDR3 sequence: CASGSGLAGALKTGELFF. For the CDR3, the DNA is TGCGCCAGCGGCTCCGGACTAGCGGGGGCCTTAAAAACCGGGGAGCTGTTTTTT.

This clonotype appeared once. The chain joins TRBV5-1 to TRBJ2-2; D not resolved. Germline V gives CDR1 SGHRS, CDR2 YFSETQ. The CDR3 has 14 amino acids. With 5 bases removed from V and 1 base from J, the gap between germline ends came to 9 bases. The DNA of the CDR3 is TGCGCCAGCAGTCCACAAATGAACACCGGGGAGCTGTTTTTT. Residues: CASSPQMNTGELFF.

This clonotype was detected ten times or more. V and J are TRBV6-1 and TRBJ2-7, with D uncertain. The CDR3 totals 11 residues. Germline CDR1 reads MNHNS; CDR2 reads SASEGT. With 7 bases removed from V and 0 bases from J, the gap between germline ends came to 4 bases. The CDR3 loop reads CASIDSYEQYF. The CDR3 DNA reads as TGTGCCAGCATCGACTCCTACGAGCAGTACTTC.

This clonotype was observed many times. The CDR3 here is CASGQRGQGYQPQHF. The DNA for the CDR3 is TGTGCCAGCGGGCAAAGGGGACAGGGCTACCAGCCCCAGCATTTT. This sequence joins TRBV6-2 or TRBV6-3 and TRBJ1-5; TRBD1 matches at 9 bases. This CDR3 comprises 15 residues. Trimming removed 8 bases from V and 7 bases from J; junction bases left unmatched: 12. Germline CDR1 MNHEY, CDR2 SVGEGT.

The chain uses TRBV29-1 and TRBJ1-2, with D possibly being TRBD1 (5 bases). This CDR3 comprises 14 residues. Per germline, CDR1 SQVTM and CDR2 ANQGSEA. V was trimmed by 0 bases and J by 3 bases, leaving 11 bases between them. The CDR3 sequence is CSVEEGVKDYGYTF. DNA of the CDR3: TGCAGCGTTGAAGAAGGGGTTAAGGACTATGGCTACACCTTC.

To note about this clonotype: Since no conserved phenylalanine or tryptophan closes the CDR3, a read error is the likely cause. The limits of the CDR3 on the DNA are not certain, so only TCRdb's listed CDR3 is given. The genes are TRBV19 and TRBJ1-5. Counting both end residues, the CDR3 totals 12 amino acids. Germline CDR1 LNHDA, CDR2 SQIVND (reference sequence). The CDR3 sequence: CASSMRDLPHHL.

V usage is TRBV25-1 and J usage is TRBJ2-7; perhaps TRBD1 as D (5 bases). The CDR3 is 12 residues long. Germline V CDR1 and CDR2: MGHDK, SYGVNS. The CDR3 DNA is TGTGCTCACATCAGGGTTCTCTACGAGCAGTACGTC. It is translated as CAHIRVLYEQYV.

The chain uses TRBV29-1 and TRBJ2-7; 8 nucleotides match TRBD1. Germline assignment: CDR1 SQVTM and CDR2 ANQGSEA. This CDR3 is built from 13 residues. J gave up 0 bases and V 6 bases, and 4 bases lay outside the gene matches. CDR3 amino acids: CSVVDRDSYEQYF. The CDR3 DNA sequence: TGCAGCGTCGTGGACAGGGACTCCTACGAGCAGTACTTC.

This clonotype was detected a few times. This chain uses TRBV2 with TRBJ2-1; D gene unclear. The CDR3 runs 10 residues. The germline V gene encodes CDR1 SNHLY and CDR2 FYNNEI. V shed 6 bases and J shed 6 bases, with 3 bases lying between them. CDR3 residues: CASRSNEQFF. The CDR3 bases are TGTGCCAGCAGGTCCAATGAGCAGTTCTTC.

V usage is TRBV28 and J usage is TRBJ1-5; no clear D. The CDR3 totals 12 residues. Germline V gene lookup returns CDR1 MDHEN and CDR2 SYDVKM. Trimming took 6 bases from V and 8 from J, leaving 11 bases between them. The CDR3 nucleotides read TGTGCCAGCAGACCTAATACGAAGCCCCAGCATTTT. It yields the protein CASRPNTKPQHF.

Points on this clonotype: Since a much larger clone is just one base distant, this may be a read error. The rearrangement links TRBV6-1 to TRBJ1-1; no firm D call. The length of the CDR3 is 12 residues. In germline, CDR1 is MNHNS, CDR2 SASEGT. The CDR3 DNA reads as TGTGCCAACAGTCGAGAGGGCACTGAAGCTTTCTTT. It is translated as CANSREGTEAFF.

Regarding this clonotype: This may be a read error: a much more frequent sequence differs by one nucleotide. The rearrangement uses TRBV4-3 and TRBJ1-1; D remains unclear. This CDR3 comprises 14 residues. The germline V gene has CDR1 LGHNA and CDR2 YSLEER. The CDR3 DNA sequence: TGCGCCAGCAGCCAAATAGGGTTTGCCACTGAAGCTCTCTTT. Its protein is CASSQIGFATEALF.

The table lists this clonotype with a few counts. A much larger clone lies one base from this, so it may be a read error. Since the CDR3 does not end with the conserved phenylalanine or tryptophan, this likely comes from a read error. The chain joins TRBV20-1 to TRBJ1-1; D is unclear. The germline V and J ends were trimmed by 5 bases and 1 base, with 8 bases remaining between them. The length of the CDR3 is 12 residues. Germline CDR1 and CDR2: DFQATT and SNEGSKA (reference sequence). The CDR3 nucleotides are TGCAGTGCTGACCCTTGGAACACTGAAGCTTTCTCT. Residues: CSADPWNTEAFS.